These 11 T cell receptor beta chains share one sample of origin, sequenced in a study of blood T cell repertoires in COVID-19. Measured with immunoSEQ multiplex PCR; TCRdb has only the in-frame clones, and not every one. The sample lists around 190,000 clones; roughly 77% were seen once. The sequenced sample consisted of PBMCs or T cells enriched from blood (not recorded which). These receptors were taken from a man in his forties who had recovered from COVID-19.

The chain recombines TRBV18 with TRBJ1-3; D unclear. Trimming stripped 1 base from V and 8 bases from J, with 15 bases between. The CDR3 sequence is 15 residues long. The germline CDR1 and CDR2 sequences are KGHSH and LQKENI. The CDR3 DNA reads TGTGCCAGCTCACCACGGAATCTAGGAATGGACACCATATATTTT. Translated, it gives CASSPRNLGMDTIYF.

The CDR3 coding sequence is TGCAGCGTTCGCCTCAGGGGGTTCGGGTCTGAAGCTTTCTTT. It codes for CSVRLRGFGSEAFF. This chain connects TRBV29-1 to TRBJ1-1, with 7 positions matching TRBD1. Germline V CDR1 and CDR2: SQVTM, ANQGSEA. The CDR3 spans 14 residues. V lost 5 bases and J lost 6; bases outside the gene matches: 12.

V gene TRBV27 combines with J gene TRBJ1-3; D is unresolved. V shed 4 bases and J shed 0 bases, with 10 bases lying between them. The CDR3 has 15 amino acids. In germline, CDR1 is MNHEY, CDR2 SMNVEV (reference sequence). CDR3 sequence (DNA): TGTGCCAGCAGTTCACCCGGCGGCTCTGGAAACACCATATATTTT. Translated: CASSSPGGSGNTIYF.

The rearrangement links TRBV15 to TRBJ1-4, with TRBD1 identical over 7 bases. Germline CDR1 is LNHNV and CDR2 is YYDKDF (reference sequence). V dropped 5 bases and J dropped 4; count of bases not matched to a gene: 4. This CDR3 contains 14 residues. CDR3 coding DNA: TGTGCCACCAGCCGGGGACAGTATAATGAAAAACTGTTTTTT. Protein product: CATSRGQYNEKLFF.

The CDR3 loop reads CASSMDSRQPQHF. Written as DNA, the CDR3 is TGTGCCAGTAGTATGGACAGCCGTCAGCCCCAGCATTTT. This chain links TRBV19 with TRBJ1-5; perhaps TRBD1 as D (6 bases). CDR3 length equals 13 residues. Per the germline V gene, CDR1 is LNHDA and CDR2 is SQIVND (reference sequence). The V gene lost 3 bases and the J gene lost 6 bases, with 9 bases spanning the gap.

The chain carries TRBV2 and TRBJ2-3; perhaps TRBD2 as D (6 bases). Germline lookup yields CDR1 SNHLY and CDR2 FYNNEI. Trimming removed 4 bases at V and 5 bases at J, with 16 bases between. CDR3 length equals 15 residues. CDR3: CASSVLTMGGDTQYF. CDR3 nucleotide sequence: TGTGCCAGCAGTGTACTGACGATGGGGGGAGATACGCAGTATTTT.

This clone was seen ten or more times. This chain joins TRBV11-2 and TRBJ2-3, with 12 bases aligning to TRBD2. CDR3 size: 14 residues. The trim removed 6 bases at V and 3 bases at J, leaving 1 base unmatched. Germline CDR1 reads SGHAT; CDR2 reads FQNNGV. In nucleotides, the CDR3 is TGTGCCAGCAGGGGGACTAGCGGGACAGATACGCAGTATTTT. Its protein is CASRGTSGTDTQYF.

This rearrangement joins TRBV3-1 (or the pseudogene TRBV3-2) to TRBJ2-4; possibly TRBD2 for D (6 bases). Germline V gene data show CDR1 as LGHDT and CDR2 as YNNKEL (reference sequence). With 0 bases removed from V and 7 bases from J, the gap between germline ends came to 10 bases. This CDR3 is 14 amino acids long. The CDR3, as DNA: TGTGCCAGCAGCCAAGATGGGACTTTGAACATTCAGTACTTC. Amino acid sequence: CASSQDGTLNIQYF.

V usage is TRBV6-5 and J usage is TRBJ2-7, with D perhaps TRBD2 (7 bases). The CDR3 has 13 residues. V was shortened by 7 bases and J by 3 bases, with 13 bases between the two germline ends. Germline loops: CDR1 MNHEY, CDR2 SVGAGI. CDR3 DNA: TGTGCCAGCATTCGAGGGGGGGACTACGAGCAGTACTTC. It yields the protein CASIRGGDYEQYF.

The table lists this clone with a few counts. V and J are TRBV10-3 and TRBJ1-1; no clear D gene. CDR3 length equals 13 residues. V lost 2 bases, J lost 1 base, and 5 bases lay in between. Germline V gene data show CDR1 as ENHRY and CDR2 as SYGVKD. CDR3: CAISEQENTEAFF. The CDR3 bases are TGTGCCATCAGTGAGCAGGAGAACACTGAAGCTTTCTTT.

The V call is TRBV12-3 or TRBV12-4, the J call TRBJ1-1; no firm D call. V was clipped by 6 bases and J by 3 bases, with 5 bases between them. This CDR3 is built from 11 residues. For the CDR3, the DNA is TGTGCCAGCAGCAGTGACACTGAAGCTTTCTTT. This translates into CASSSDTEAFF.